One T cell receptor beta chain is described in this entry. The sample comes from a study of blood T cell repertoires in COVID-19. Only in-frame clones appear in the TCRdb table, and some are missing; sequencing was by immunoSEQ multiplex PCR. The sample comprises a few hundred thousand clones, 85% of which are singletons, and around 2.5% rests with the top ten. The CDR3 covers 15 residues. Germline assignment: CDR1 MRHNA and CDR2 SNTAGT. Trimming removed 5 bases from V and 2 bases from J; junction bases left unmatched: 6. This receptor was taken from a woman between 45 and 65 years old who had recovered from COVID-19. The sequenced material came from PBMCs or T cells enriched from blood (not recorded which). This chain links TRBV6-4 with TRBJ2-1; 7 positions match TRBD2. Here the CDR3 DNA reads TGTGCCAGCAGTAAGGCTAGCGGTACCTACAATGAGCAGTTCTTC. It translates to CASSKASGTYNEQFF.